Listed below are T cell receptor beta chains from one sample, sequenced in a study of blood T cell repertoires in COVID-19. Only in-frame clones appear in the TCRdb table, and some are missing; sequencing was by immunoSEQ multiplex PCR. The sample records about 260,000 clones, more than 85% being singletons. The sample taken for sequencing was PBMCs or T cells enriched from blood (not recorded which). These receptors were taken from a man aged 40-50 years who had been exposed to COVID-19. CDR3s include the opening cysteine and the closing phenylalanine or tryptophan. A D gene is named only where the DNA matches it firmly. The size entry is marked missing in some rows and otherwise reads once, few, many or a size class.

>TRBV7-3|NA|TRBJ2-5|NA
CASSLSGTEGGETQYF
TGTGCCAGCAGCCTTTCCGGGACCGAAGGAGGGGAGACCCAGTACTTC
>TRBV5-1|NA|TRBJ1-3|TRBD1
CASSSGQGVVGNTIYF
TGCGCCAGCAGCTCCGGACAGGGTGTTGTTGGAAACACCATATATTTT
>TRBV4-3|NA|TRBJ2-7|NA
CASSQDNSGGSSEQYF
TGCGCCAGCAGCCAAGATAATTCGGGGGGCTCCTCCGAGCAGTACTTC
>TRBV28|NA|TRBJ2-5|TRBD2
CASEGLGLAGAGETQYF
TGTGCCAGTGAGGGTTTGGGACTAGCGGGAGCCGGGGAGACCCAGTACTTC
>TRBV5-1|NA|TRBJ1-1|NA
CASSYDRGGTEAFF
TGCGCCAGCAGCTACGATAGGGGAGGCACTGAAGCTTTCTTT
>TRBV18|NA|TRBJ1-4|NA
CASSGDREKLFF
TGTGCCAGCTCCGGGGATAGGGAAAAACTGTTTTTT
>TRBV6-2/TRBV6-3|NA|TRBJ2-7|TRBD2
CASSYTSGSYEQYF
TGTGCCAGCAGTTACACTAGCGGGAGCTACGAGCAGTACTTC
>TRBV4-1|few|TRBJ2-7|TRBD1
CASSQALQGGDEQYF
TGCGCCAGCAGCCAAGCCCTACAGGGGGGCGACGAGCAGTACTTC
>TRBV9|NA|TRBJ2-1|NA
CASSVVSGNEQFF
TGTGCCAGCAGCGTAGTATCAGGAAATGAGCAGTTCTTC
>TRBV6-5|NA|TRBJ2-2|NA
CASSYSNRGGPGELFF
TGTGCCAGCAGTTACTCAAACAGGGGGGGCCCCGGGGAGCTGTTTTTT
>TRBV7-9|once|TRBJ1-4|TRBD1
CASSLGFVYLGTDNEKLFF
TGTGCCAGCAGCTTAGGTTTCGTTTATTTGGGGACAGATAATGAAAAACTGTTTTTT
>TRBV25-1|NA|TRBJ2-1|TRBD1
CASSELTGDHEQFF
TGTGCCAGCAGTGAATTAACAGGGGACCATGAGCAGTTCTTC
>TRBV19|once|TRBJ2-3|TRBD2
CASSTSGNPDTQYF
TGTGCCAGTTCGACTAGCGGGAACCCAGATACGCAGTATTTT
>TRBV5-6|once|TRBJ1-1|NA
CASSLARGGDTEAFF
TGTGCCAGCAGCTTGGCCAGGGGTGGGGACACTGAAGCTTTCTTT
>TRBV7-2|NA|TRBJ2-5|TRBD1
CASSAGGQETQYF
TGTGCCAGCAGCGCAGGGGGCCAAGAGACCCAGTACTTC
>TRBV28|NA|TRBJ2-2|TRBD1
CASSSGQGRGNTGELFF
TGTGCCAGCAGTTCCGGACAGGGGAGGGGGAACACCGGGGAGCTGTTTTTT
>TRBV7-9|NA|TRBJ1-1|NA
CATLLLGSGNTEAFF
TGTGCCACCCTTCTTCTTGGTTCAGGGAACACTGAAGCTTTCTTT
>TRBV9|NA|TRBJ2-2|TRBD2
CASSGTSGTNTGELFF
TGTGCCAGCAGCGGGACTAGCGGGACAAACACCGGGGAGCTGTTTTTT
>TRBV5-5|NA|TRBJ1-5|TRBD1
CASSSTQGAFSNQPQHF
TGTGCCAGCAGTTCCACACAGGGGGCGTTTAGCAATCAGCCCCAGCATTTT
>TRBV12-3/TRBV12-4|once|TRBJ2-7|NA
CASSSTATYEQYF
TGTGCCAGCAGTTCAACAGCTACCTACGAGCAGTACTTC
>TRBV4-3|NA|TRBJ2-7|TRBD2
CASSQLTAGYEQYF
TGCGCCAGCAGCCAACTCACAGCGGGGTACGAGCAGTACTTC
>TRBV24-1|NA|TRBJ1-2|NA
CATSGGQGGGYTF
TGTGCCACCAGTGGGGGCCAGGGCGGTGGCTACACCTTC
>TRBV5-1|NA|TRBJ1-1|NA
CASSLATGMNTEAFF
TGCGCCAGCAGCTTGGCGACAGGCATGAACACTGAAGCTTTCTTT
>TRBV4-2|NA|TRBJ2-7|NA
CASSQGNGGFYEQYF
TGTGCCAGCAGCCAGGGCAACGGAGGGTTCTACGAGCAGTACTTC
>TRBV11-2|NA|TRBJ2-7|NA
CASSLPSLTYEQYF
TGTGCCAGCAGCTTACCGTCACTCACCTACGAGCAGTACTTC
>TRBV19|NA|TRBJ2-5|NA
CASSIGGSARTQYF
TGTGCCAGTAGTATAGGGGGTAGCGCGAGGACCCAGTACTTC
>TRBV3-1/TRBV3-2|once|TRBJ2-1|TRBD2
CASSQIYGGGAAGSLHEQFF
TGTGCCAGCAGCCAAATCTATGGGGGAGGGGCTGCCGGGAGTCTCCATGAGCAGTTCTTC
>TRBV29-1|NA|TRBJ2-1|TRBD2
CSVVGLAGVNEQFF
TGCAGCGTTGTGGGACTAGCGGGAGTCAATGAGCAGTTCTTC
>TRBV6-5|once|TRBJ2-2|NA
CASSYSFPERTGELFF
TGTGCCAGCAGTTACTCGTTTCCGGAGAGGACCGGGGAGCTGTTTTTT
>TRBV18|NA|TRBJ1-6|NA
CASSPRDTPYNSPLHF
TGTGCCAGCTCACCACGGGACACTCCCTATAATTCACCCCTCCACTTT
>TRBV9|NA|TRBJ1-1|NA
CASSFNRDTEAFF
TGTGCCAGCAGCTTCAACCGGGACACCGAAGCTTTCTTT
>TRBV5-1|NA|TRBJ2-5|NA
CASRGTSQETQYF
TGCGCCAGCAGGGGGACAAGCCAAGAGACCCAGTACTTC
>TRBV19|NA|TRBJ2-1|NA
CASRPRQSPEQFF
TGTGCCAGTAGACCGAGACAGTCGCCTGAGCAGTTCTTC
>TRBV28|NA|TRBJ1-1|NA
CASIQQLNTEAFF
TGTGCCAGCATTCAACAGCTGAACACTGAAGCTTTCTTT
>TRBV5-1|NA|TRBJ2-2|NA
CASSLPGANTGELFF
TGCGCCAGCAGCTTGCCGGGGGCGAACACCGGGGAGCTGTTTTTT
>TRBV5-1|NA|TRBJ2-7|TRBD2
CASSLTLAGGAYEQYF
TGCGCCAGCAGCTTGACACTAGCGGGAGGGGCATACGAGCAGTACTTC
>TRBV15|NA|TRBJ2-7|TRBD1
CATSRPGQGAYEQYF
TGTGCCACCAGCAGACCGGGACAGGGGGCGTACGAGCAGTACTTC
>TRBV19|NA|TRBJ2-1|TRBD2
CASGRGIYNEQFF
TGTGCCAGTGGGCGGGGGATCTACAATGAGCAGTTCTTC
>TRBV2|NA|TRBJ1-5|NA
CASSDIGGWVSNQPQHF
TGTGCCAGCAGTGATATCGGGGGGTGGGTAAGCAATCAGCCCCAGCATTTT
>TRBV4-3|NA|TRBJ2-3|TRBD2
CASSQGTSGRAPKKDTQYF
TGCGCCAGCAGCCAAGGCACTAGCGGGAGGGCCCCGAAGAAAGATACGCAGTATTTT